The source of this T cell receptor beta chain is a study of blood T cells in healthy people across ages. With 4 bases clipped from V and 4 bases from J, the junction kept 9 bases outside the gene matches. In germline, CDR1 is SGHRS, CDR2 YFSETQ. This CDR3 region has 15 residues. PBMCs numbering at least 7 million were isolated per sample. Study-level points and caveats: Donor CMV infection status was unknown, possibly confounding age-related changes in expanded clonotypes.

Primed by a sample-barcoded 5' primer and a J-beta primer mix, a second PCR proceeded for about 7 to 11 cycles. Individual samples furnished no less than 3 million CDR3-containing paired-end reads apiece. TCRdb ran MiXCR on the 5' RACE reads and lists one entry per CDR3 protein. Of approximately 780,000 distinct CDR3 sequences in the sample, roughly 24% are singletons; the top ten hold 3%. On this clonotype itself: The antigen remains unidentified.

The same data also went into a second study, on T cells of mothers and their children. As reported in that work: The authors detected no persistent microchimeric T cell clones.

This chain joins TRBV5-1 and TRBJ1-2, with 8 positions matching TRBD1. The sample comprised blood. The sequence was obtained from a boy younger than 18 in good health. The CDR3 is CASSAMTGAGYGYTF. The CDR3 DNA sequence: TGCGCCAGCAGCGCGATGACAGGGGCGGGCTATGGCTACACCTTC. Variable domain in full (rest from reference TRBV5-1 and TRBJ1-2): KAGVTQTPRYLIKTRGQQVTLSCSPISGHRSVSWYQQTPGQGLQFLFEYFSETQRNKGNFPGRFSGRQFSNSRSEMNVSTLELGDSALYLCASSAMTGAGYGYTFGSGTRLTVV.